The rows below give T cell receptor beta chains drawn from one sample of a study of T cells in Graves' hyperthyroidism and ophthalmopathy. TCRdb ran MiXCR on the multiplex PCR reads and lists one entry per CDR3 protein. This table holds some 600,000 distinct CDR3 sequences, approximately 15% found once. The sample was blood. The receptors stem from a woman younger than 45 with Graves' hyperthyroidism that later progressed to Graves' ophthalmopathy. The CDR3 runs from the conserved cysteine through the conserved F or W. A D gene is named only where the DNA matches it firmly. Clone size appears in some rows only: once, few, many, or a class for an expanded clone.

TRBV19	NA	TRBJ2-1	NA	TGTGCCAGTAGTATAGCAGGCATCCCTTACAATGAGCAGTTCTTC	CASSIAGIPYNEQFF
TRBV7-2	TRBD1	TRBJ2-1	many	TGTGCCAGCAGCCTACAGGGGGTTCATGAGCAGTTCTTC	CASSLQGVHEQFF
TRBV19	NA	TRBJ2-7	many	TGTGCCAGTAGCTTCGGTAGCGGACTCTCCTACGAGCAGTACTTC	CASSFGSGLSYEQYF
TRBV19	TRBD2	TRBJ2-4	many	TGTGCCAGTAGCAATACCGGGACTAGCGGAAATAAAAACATTCAGTACTTC	CASSNTGTSGNKNIQYF
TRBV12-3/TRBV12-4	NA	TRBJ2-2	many	TGTGCCACCGGGCACACCGGGGAGCTGTTTTTT	CATGHTGELFF
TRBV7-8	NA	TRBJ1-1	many	TGTGCCAGCAGCCCCGGTCACGGGAGGACTGAAGCTTTCTTT	CASSPGHGRTEAFF
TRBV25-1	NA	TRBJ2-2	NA	TGTGCCAGCAGTGAATTGTGGCAGGGATACACCGGGGAGCTGTTTTTT	CASSELWQGYTGELFF
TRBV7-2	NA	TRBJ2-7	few	TGTGCCAGCAGCTTTGACAGGACCAGTTACGAGCAGTACTTC	CASSFDRTSYEQYF
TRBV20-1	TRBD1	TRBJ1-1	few	TGCAGTGCTAGTGGCAGGGGGTACACTGAAGCTTTCTTT	CSASGRGYTEAFF
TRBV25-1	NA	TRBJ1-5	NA	TGTGCCAGCAGTGAAATCTCTTCTCAAGGGCCCCAGCATTTT	CASSEISSQGPQHF
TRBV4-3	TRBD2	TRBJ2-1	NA	TGCGCCAGCAGCCAAATCGGTAGCGGGAGGCCCCATGAGCAGTTCTTC	CASSQIGSGRPHEQFF
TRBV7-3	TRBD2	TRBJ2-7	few	TGTGCCAGCAGCCCAAGGCGGGGGGCGGCATACGAGCAGTACTTC	CASSPRRGAAYEQYF
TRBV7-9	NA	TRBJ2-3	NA	TGTGCCAGCAGCTTTTACCGACACCCCACAGATACGCAGTATTTT	CASSFYRHPTDTQYF
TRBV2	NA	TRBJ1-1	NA	TGTGCCAGCAGGGAAAACGTCCTGAACACTGAAGCTTTCTTT	CASRENVLNTEAFF
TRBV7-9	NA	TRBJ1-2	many	TGTGCCAGCAGCACGGGACGTGTTGACAACTATGGCTACACCTTC	CASSTGRVDNYGYTF
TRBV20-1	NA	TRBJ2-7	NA	TGCAGTGCTAGAGATTTTGCGGGGAGGTCCCACGAGCAGTACTTC	CSARDFAGRSHEQYF
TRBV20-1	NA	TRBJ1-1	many	TGCAGTGCTCCTTCGAACACTGAAGCTTTCTTT	CSAPSNTEAFF